The table lists the clone carrying this TCR beta chain with a few counts. Its specificity is not known. The sample is drawn from a study of response to subunit inactivated influenza vaccine. Whole-study results and caveats: That few new T cells are recruited by each seasonal influenza vaccination was the authors' suggestion.

A single record per CDR3 protein comes from TCRdb applying MiXCR to the RT-PCR reads. This table has 200,000 to 250,000 distinct CDR3 sequences, approximately 12% appearing once. Sequences were derived from non-naive T cells sorted from PBMCs, sampled 14 to 15 days before vaccination. The receptor was derived from a man between 50 and 59 years old who received an inactivated influenza vaccine.

CDR3 sequence reads: CASSQFPNTEAFF. In DNA form, the CDR3 reads TGCGCCAGCAGCCAATTCCCGAACACTGAAGCTTTCTTT. The chain joins TRBV4-3 to TRBJ1-1; D is unclear. The germline gives CDR1 LGHNA, CDR2 YSLEER. This CDR3 comprises 13 residues. V shed 2 bases and J shed 1 base, with 5 bases lying between them.